This TCR beta chain was sequenced in a study of T cell responses to AZD1222 COVID-19 vaccine. Study-wide context: Samples with a second dose at about 4 or about 12 weeks were pooled together. Study-wide findings and caveats: At 160-218 and 743-854, vaccine-associated CD4 TCRs were dominant, and they spanned spike. Two AZD1222 doses significantly raised spike-specific TCR breadth and depth over controls. At baseline, seropositivity was found in only 5 to 7 AZD1222 recipients.

Concerning this clone itself: Its antigen remains unidentified.

The data were produced by immunoSEQ multiplex PCR, yet TCRdb's version contains in-frame clones alone and is incomplete. The sample consists of over 100,000 clones, roughly nine tenths of them appearing once. The CDR3 is made up of 14 amino acids. Germline CDR1 and CDR2: MNHEY and SMNVEV (reference sequence). The V and J ends lost 4 bases and 0 bases respectively, with 4 bases between them. Material: peripheral blood, obtained on day 0 of AZD1222 vaccination. This TCR was sampled from an adult in good health. The rearrangement uses TRBV27 and TRBJ2-6; D is uncertain. The CDR3 loop reads CASSSTSGANVLTF. The CDR3 DNA reads as TGTGCCAGCAGTTCAACCTCTGGGGCCAACGTCCTGACTTTC.